These T cell receptor beta chains were read from a single sample in a study of T cells after yellow fever vaccination. A single record per CDR3 protein comes from TCRdb applying MiXCR to the 5' RACE reads. The sample lists hundreds of thousands of distinct CDR3 sequences; just over 20% were seen once. The source material was PBMCs, sampled 21 days after the first yellow fever vaccination. The receptors originated from a man between 18 and 29 years old who received the YFV17D yellow fever vaccine. Both conserved end residues are part of each CDR3. The D gene is left open where the match is weak. Expanded clones are given a class, and other clones once, few, many or no size at all.

d_call	v_call	clone_size	j_call	cdr3_aa	cdr3_nt
.	TRBV10-3	.	TRBJ1-1	CAIKKEGATEAFF	TGTGCCATCAAAAAAGAGGGAGCCACTGAAGCTTTCTTT
TRBD2	TRBV12-3/TRBV12-4	few	TRBJ2-5	CASTQSRGGWETQYF	TGTGCCAGCACTCAATCTCGGGGGGGCTGGGAGACCCAGTACTTC
.	TRBV5-1	many	TRBJ1-1	CASSLGVNRMNTEAFF	TGCGCCAGCAGCTTGGGGGTAAACCGGATGAACACTGAAGCTTTCTTT
.	TRBV4-3	.	TRBJ2-1	CASSQSPDGYNEQFF	TGCGCCAGCAGCCAATCACCGGACGGATACAATGAGCAGTTCTTC
.	TRBV20-1	.	TRBJ2-5	CSAGWRRETQYF	TGCAGTGCGGGGTGGCGGCGAGAGACCCAGTACTTC
.	TRBV5-1	few	TRBJ2-3	CASSLGGWSDTQYF	TGCGCCAGCAGCTTGGGGGGTTGGAGTGATACGCAGTATTTT
.	TRBV20-1	.	TRBJ2-5	CSARITVIQETQYF	TGCAGTGCGCGGATAACAGTAATCCAAGAGACCCAGTACTTC
TRBD1	TRBV2	.	TRBJ1-1	CASSLAQGATEAFF	TGTGCCAGCAGTTTGGCACAGGGGGCCACTGAAGCTTTCTTT
.	TRBV4-1	.	TRBJ1-5	CASSPLHRGNQPQHF	TGCGCCAGCAGCCCACTCCACCGGGGCAATCAGCCCCAGCATTTT
TRBD2	TRBV4-1	many	TRBJ2-5	CASSQGFRTSRETQYF	TGCGCCAGCAGCCAGGGATTCAGGACTAGCAGAGAGACCCAGTACTTC
.	TRBV2	few	TRBJ2-4	CASGTDRNIQYF	TGTGCCAGCGGGACCGACCGAAACATTCAGTACTTC
.	TRBV6-5	.	TRBJ2-7	CASSYRGSTYEQYF	TGTGCCAGCAGTTACCGAGGTTCGACCTACGAGCAGTACTTC
.	TRBV2	.	TRBJ1-1	CASPTGMNTEAFF	TGTGCCAGCCCAACAGGCATGAACACTGAAGCTTTCTTT
.	TRBV7-6	few	TRBJ2-2	CASSLSQPSLELFF	TGTGCCAGCAGCTTAAGCCAACCCTCATTGGAGCTGTTTTTT